This T cell receptor beta chain stems from a study of blood T cell repertoires in COVID-19. Data came from immunoSEQ multiplex PCR; TCRdb stores just in-frame clones and leaves some out. The data contain some 45,000 clones, roughly 82% of them singletons. Material for sequencing was peripheral blood. The TCR comes from a woman aged 60-75 years with acute or convalescent COVID-19.

As DNA, the CDR3 is TGCGCCAGCAGCCAAGATTTTCCAGGAAGCTATGGCTACACCTTC. Amino acids: CASSQDFPGSYGYTF. This chain links TRBV4-1 with TRBJ1-2; D not certain. The V end lost 0 bases, the J end lost 4 bases, and 12 bases lay between the germline ends. Germline V gene data show CDR1 as MGHRA and CDR2 as YSYEKL. The CDR3 is 15 residues long.